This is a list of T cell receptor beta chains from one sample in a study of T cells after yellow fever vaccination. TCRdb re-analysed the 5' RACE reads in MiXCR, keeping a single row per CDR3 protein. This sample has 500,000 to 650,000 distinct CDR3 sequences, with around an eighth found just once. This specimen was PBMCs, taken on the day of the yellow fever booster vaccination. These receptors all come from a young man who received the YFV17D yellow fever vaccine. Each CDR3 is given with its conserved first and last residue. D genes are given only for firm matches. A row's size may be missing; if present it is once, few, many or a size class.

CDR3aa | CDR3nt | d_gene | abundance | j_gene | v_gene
CASSLERTGYEQYF | TGCGCCAGCAGCTTGGAAAGAACAGGTTACGAGCAGTACTTC | . | few | TRBJ2-7 | TRBV5-1
CASSKGQISSGANVLTF | TGTGCCAGCAGCAAGGGACAGATCAGCTCTGGGGCCAACGTCCTGACTTTC | . | many | TRBJ2-6 | TRBV21-1
CASSLRWSGGGDTQYF | TGCGCCAGCAGCTTGCGATGGTCGGGGGGAGGAGATACGCAGTATTTT | TRBD2 | . | TRBJ2-3 | TRBV5-1
CASSPWGDSYNEQFF | TGTGCCAGCAGCCCCTGGGGGGACTCCTACAATGAGCAGTTCTTC | . | few | TRBJ2-1 | TRBV27
CASRGDRGEAFF | TGTGCCAGCAGGGGGGACAGGGGTGAAGCTTTCTTT | TRBD1 | few | TRBJ1-1 | TRBV2
CSSERDTQYF | TGCAGTTCTGAGAGAGATACGCAGTATTTT | . | . | TRBJ2-3 | TRBV20-1
CATTEGHFTDTQYF | TGTGCCACCACCGAAGGGCACTTCACAGATACGCAGTATTTT | . | . | TRBJ2-3 | TRBV24-1
CASSLAPNTGELFF | TGTGCCAGCAGCTTAGCGCCGAACACCGGGGAGCTGTTTTTT | . | few | TRBJ2-2 | TRBV7-2
CASSSRDRGPYEQYF | TGTGCCAGCAGTTCACGGGACAGGGGGCCCTACGAGCAGTACTTC | TRBD1 | . | TRBJ2-7 | TRBV12-3/TRBV12-4
CASSRGAGGIFSYNEQFF | TGTGCCAGCAGTCGTGGAGCGGGAGGGATTTTCTCCTACAATGAGCAGTTCTTC | TRBD2 | . | TRBJ2-1 | TRBV27
CASSPRTGDSNQPQHF | TGTGCCAGCAGTCCACGGACAGGAGATAGCAATCAGCCCCAGCATTTT | TRBD1 | few | TRBJ1-5 | TRBV27
CASSTGTGKAFF | TGTGCCAGCAGCACGGGGACGGGGAAAGCTTTCTTT | . | . | TRBJ1-1 | TRBV7-2
CCASGPTSGADNEQFF | TGCTGCGCTTCAGGACCGACTAGCGGGGCAGACAATGAGCAGTTCTTC | TRBD2 | . | TRBJ2-1 | TRBV20-1
CASSLDNYSFNLVRGANVLTF | TGTGCCAGCAGCTTAGATAATTACTCTTTCAACTTGGTAAGAGGGGCCAACGTCCTGACTTTC | . | few | TRBJ2-6 | TRBV11-2
CATGTIGTGELFF | TGTGCCACCGGGACTATCGGCACCGGGGAGCTGTTTTTT | TRBD2 | few | TRBJ2-2 | TRBV24-1
CASSSGLADLSKNIQYF | TGTGCCAGCAGCTCGGGACTAGCGGACTTGTCCAAAAACATTCAGTACTTC | TRBD2 | . | TRBJ2-4 | TRBV5-4
CASSQRNLAGPEDTQYF | TGCGCCAGCAGCCAAAGGAATCTAGCGGGACCCGAGGATACGCAGTATTTT | TRBD2 | few | TRBJ2-3 | TRBV4-3
CASSLGNERQQYF | TGTGCCAGCAGCTTAGGGAACGAACGGCAGCAGTACTTC | . | . | TRBJ2-7 | TRBV7-6
CSAKNTGLANEQFF | TGCAGTGCAAAGAATACGGGACTAGCCAATGAGCAGTTCTTC | TRBD2 | . | TRBJ2-1 | TRBV20-1
CASSFSGRAGELFF | TGTGCCAGCAGCTTCAGCGGGAGGGCCGGGGAGCTGTTTTTT | TRBD2 | few | TRBJ2-2 | TRBV7-2
CASSLGAGREETQYF | TGCGCCAGCAGCTTAGGAGCGGGACGCGAAGAGACCCAGTACTTC | TRBD2 | many | TRBJ2-5 | TRBV5-1
CASRDQTGLNSPLHF | TGTGCCAGCAGAGACCAGACAGGGTTGAATTCACCCCTCCACTTT | TRBD1 | . | TRBJ1-6 | TRBV7-9
CASSPMTYNEQFF | TGTGCCAGCTCACCAATGACCTACAATGAGCAGTTCTTC | . | few | TRBJ2-1 | TRBV18
CASSLSSGSYYEQYF | TGTGCCAGCAGCTTATCGAGCGGGAGTTACTACGAGCAGTACTTC | TRBD2 | many | TRBJ2-7 | TRBV7-8
CASSYGQINEKLFF | TGTGCCAGCAGCTACGGACAGATTAATGAAAAACTGTTTTTT | . | few | TRBJ1-4 | TRBV7-9
CAISWEGHNEQFF | TGTGCCATCAGTTGGGAGGGTCACAATGAGCAGTTCTTC | TRBD2 | . | TRBJ2-1 | TRBV10-3
CASSLVSVGNEQYF | TGCGCCAGCAGCTTGGTATCAGTAGGTAACGAGCAGTACTTC | . | . | TRBJ2-7 | TRBV5-1
CASSSSPGLRGAGANVLTF | TGTGCCAGCAGCTCCAGCCCTGGACTTCGGGGGGCTGGGGCCAACGTCCTGACTTTC | TRBD2 | few | TRBJ2-6 | TRBV11-2
CASSYLRGRVGTDTQYF | TGTGCCAGCAGTTACTTGCGGGGGAGGGTCGGCACAGATACGCAGTATTTT | TRBD2 | few | TRBJ2-3 | TRBV6-2/TRBV6-3
CASNPDRAGNTIYF | TGTGCCAGCAACCCGGACAGGGCTGGAAACACCATATATTTT | TRBD1 | few | TRBJ1-3 | TRBV7-2
CCARSQSGTGLSPLHF | TGCTGCGCTAGATCTCAGTCCGGGACAGGGTTGTCACCCCTCCACTTT | TRBD1 | . | TRBJ1-6 | TRBV20-1
CASSPGYRTMNTEAFF | TGCGCCAGCAGCCCCGGGTACAGAACCATGAACACTGAAGCTTTCTTT | . | few | TRBJ1-1 | TRBV5-1
CSAQQGSSGANVLTF | TGCAGCGCTCAACAGGGAAGCTCTGGGGCCAACGTCCTGACTTTC | . | many | TRBJ2-6 | TRBV29-1